These 31 T cell receptor beta chains came from one sample sequenced in a study of cytomegalovirus exposure and HLA in healthy donors. The PCR ran on 60 Vbeta and 13 Jbeta primers. TCRdb's table, derived via immunoSEQ multiplex PCR, lists solely in-frame clones and lacks some. The sample holds approximately 170,000 clones; around 68% are singletons and the top ten take 2.8%. The sample taken for sequencing was PBMCs. The receptors were sampled from a woman aged 40 to 55 in good health and CMV-seropositive.

The chain links TRBV6-6 to TRBJ2-5; D unclear. This CDR3 region has 11 residues. Trimming removed 8 bases from V and 5 bases from J, with 9 bases in between. Germline lookup yields CDR1 MNHNY and CDR2 SVGAGI (reference sequence). CDR3 loop: CASGIIETQYF. CDR3 nucleotide sequence: TGTGCCAGCGGCATAATCGAGACCCAGTACTTC.

The V gene is TRBV19, the J gene TRBJ1-5; D perhaps matches TRBD1 (6 bases). This CDR3 is 13 amino acids long. Trimming removed 6 bases at V and 5 bases at J, with 11 bases between. CDR1 and CDR2 (germline): LNHDA, SQIVND (reference sequence). The CDR3 spells CASSRQVHQPQHF. As DNA, the CDR3 is TGTGCCAGTAGCCGACAGGTCCATCAGCCCCAGCATTTT.

This clone was detected a few times. The V and J genes are TRBV5-1 and TRBJ1-1, with D possibly matching TRBD1 (5 bases). The CDR3 covers 15 residues. V was shortened by 4 bases and J by 1 base, with 14 bases between the two germline ends. The V gene's germline CDR1 is SGHRS and CDR2 YFSETQ. CDR3 sequence reads: CASSRDSLPNTEAFF. CDR3 sequence (DNA): TGCGCCAGCAGCCGGGACTCGCTACCGAACACTGAAGCTTTCTTT. Together with reference TRBV5-1 and TRBJ1-1, the CDR3 gives the full variable domain: KAGVTQTPRYLIKTRGQQVTLSCSPISGHRSVSWYQQTPGQGLQFLFEYFSETQRNKGNFPGRFSGRQFSNSRSEMNVSTLELGDSALYLCASSRDSLPNTEAFFGQGTRLTVV.

This clone appeared once. This chain connects TRBV5-1 to TRBJ2-7; D possibly corresponds to TRBD2 (5 bases). Germline V lookup: CDR1 SGHRS, CDR2 YFSETQ. The CDR3 consists of 14 residues. Between the trimmed V and J ends, which lost 3 bases and 4 bases, there was a span of 14 bases. The CDR3 region is CASSSQSGTYEQYF. In DNA form, the CDR3 reads TGCGCCAGCAGCTCCCAGAGCGGAACGTACGAGCAGTACTTC.

The chain uses TRBV10-3 and TRBJ1-6; maybe TRBD1 (5 bases). Germline assignment: CDR1 ENHRY and CDR2 SYGVKD. Trimming shortened V by 9 bases and J by 0 bases, and 12 bases separated the two germline ends. The CDR3 contains 15 residues. CDR3 coding DNA: TGTGCCATAGGGGAGGGGAGCTCCTATAATTCACCCCTCCACTTT. Protein: CAIGEGSSYNSPLHF.

The V and J genes are TRBV7-2 and TRBJ2-5; D remains ambiguous. CDR1 SGHTA and CDR2 FQGNSA come from the germline V gene. Trimming removed 5 bases from V and 3 bases from J, with 10 bases in between. This CDR3 contains 13 residues. The CDR3 bases are TGTGCCAGCAGCACCCGACTGGAAGAGACCCAGTACTTC. This codes for CASSTRLEETQYF.

The V call is TRBV11-3, the J call TRBJ2-3; D not certain. Germline V gene lookup returns CDR1 SGHNT and CDR2 YENEEA. The V end lost 4 bases, the J end lost 3 bases, and 8 bases lay between the germline ends. The CDR3 runs to 13 residues. CDR3 bases: TGTGCCAGCAGCTCTCCCTATACAGATACGCAGTATTTT. It specifies CASSSPYTDTQYF.

This clone was detected once. The chain is built from TRBV28 and TRBJ2-1; 9 bases match TRBD1. The CDR3 covers 15 residues. The V segment lost 9 bases and the J segment 1 base; nucleotides outside the gene matches: 7. Per germline, CDR1 MDHEN and CDR2 SYDVKM. The CDR3 region is CASGGTGLSYNEQFF. The CDR3 region has the DNA TGTGCCAGTGGGGGGACAGGGCTGTCCTACAATGAGCAGTTCTTC.

The rearrangement uses TRBV6-4 and TRBJ2-1; 12 nucleotides agree with TRBD2. Germline loops: CDR1 MRHNA, CDR2 SNTAGT. The ends lost 2 bases at V and 4 bases at J; junction bases unmatched: 15. The CDR3 spans 20 residues. CDR3 bases: TGTGCCAGCAGTGACCACAGGGTTGTGCTAGGACTAGCGGGATACAATGAGCAGTTCTTC. This encodes CASSDHRVVLGLAGYNEQFF.

This clone came up a few times. V gene TRBV5-4 combines with J gene TRBJ2-4; D is perhaps TRBD2 (7 bases). The DNA end is more similar to TRBJ2-6, so the J call may be wrong. Germline lookup yields CDR1 SGHNT and CDR2 YYREEE (reference sequence). The CDR3 is 18 amino acids. The CDR3, as DNA: TGTGCCAGCAGCCGTGGGGGCGGGGGAGTTGCTGGGGCCAACGTCCTGACTTTC. As protein: CASSRGGGGVAGANVLTF.

Only a few counts were recorded for this clone. The CDR3 is CASRASSGATYEQYF. The CDR3 region has the DNA TGTGCCAGCAGGGCCTCTAGCGGGGCGACCTACGAGCAGTACTTC. The gene calls are TRBV6-5 and TRBJ2-7; 9 bases are shared with TRBD2. The V and J ends lost 6 bases and 2 bases, in that order; junction bases with no gene match: 8. In germline, CDR1 is MNHEY, CDR2 SVGAGI. CDR3 length: 15 amino acids.

V is TRBV29-1 and J is TRBJ2-3; TRBD1 agrees at 8 bases. V shed 7 bases and J 3 bases; nucleotides not matched to a gene: 3. CDR1 SQVTM and CDR2 ANQGSEA come from the germline V gene. The CDR3 has 12 amino acids. The CDR3 DNA follows: TGCAGCGCTGGACAGGGAACAGATACGCAGTATTTT. Translating gives CSAGQGTDTQYF.

V usage is TRBV5-1 and J usage is TRBJ1-6; a weak D match, TRBD1 (5 bases). The CDR3 covers 12 residues. V was trimmed by 4 bases and J by 14 bases, leaving 13 bases between them. The germline CDR1 and CDR2 sequences are SGHRS and YFSETQ. The CDR3 region has the DNA TGCGCCAGCAGCCCAGGGCGGGGAACCCTCCACTTT. Protein product: CASSPGRGTLHF.

The V call is TRBV12-5, the J call TRBJ2-3; D ambiguous. With 4 bases removed from V and 4 bases from J, the gap between germline ends came to 3 bases. Germline CDR1 is LGHNT and CDR2 is FRNRAP. This CDR3 comprises 11 residues. The CDR3 loop is CASGSADTQYF. Written as DNA, the CDR3 is TGTGCTAGTGGTTCGGCAGATACGCAGTATTTT.

V usage is TRBV5-5 and J usage is TRBJ1-1, with a weak D call TRBD1 (6 bases). Between the trimmed V and J ends, which lost 4 bases and 0 bases, there was a span of 10 bases. This CDR3 is built from 14 residues. CDR1 SGHKS and CDR2 YYEKEE come from the germline V gene (reference sequence). The CDR3 region has the DNA TGTGCCAGCAGCACGGACAGTATGAACACTGAAGCTTTCTTT. This gives the protein CASSTDSMNTEAFF.

The chain combines TRBV19 with TRBJ1-4; D gene unclear. The CDR3 has 12 residues. CDR1 is LNHDA, CDR2 SQIVND, per germline (reference sequence). Trimming pared 3 bases from V and 7 bases from J, leaving 6 bases between. This CDR3 reads CASSMWSEKLFF. The CDR3 bases are TGTGCCAGTAGTATGTGGAGTGAAAAACTGTTTTTT.

Concerning this clone itself: Other DNA sequences in this specimen translate into the identical CDR3. The chain employs TRBV5-1 and TRBJ1-5; D is ambiguous. V lost 0 bases to trimming and J lost 1 base, with 8 bases between them. The length of the CDR3 is 15 residues. Germline lookup yields CDR1 SGHRS and CDR2 YFSETQ. CDR3 loop: CASSLEGGSNQPQHF. The DNA for the CDR3 is TGCGCCAGCAGCTTGGAAGGCGGAAGCAATCAGCCCCAGCATTTT. Full variable domain (missing parts from reference TRBV5-1 and TRBJ1-5): KAGVTQTPRYLIKTRGQQVTLSCSPISGHRSVSWYQQTPGQGLQFLFEYFSETQRNKGNFPGRFSGRQFSNSRSEMNVSTLELGDSALYLCASSLEGGSNQPQHFGDGTRLSIL.

The chain links TRBV28 to TRBJ1-1, with D possibly matching TRBD1 (5 bases). V was clipped by 4 bases and J by 7 bases, with 22 bases between them. The CDR3 runs to 16 residues. CDR1 and CDR2 (germline): MDHEN, SYDVKM. The CDR3 loop reads CASSSPHAPTAHEAFF. CDR3 bases: TGTGCCAGCAGTTCCCCACATGCGCCGACAGCCCATGAAGCTTTCTTT.

This chain links TRBV28 with TRBJ2-7; D ambiguous. CDR1 is MDHEN, CDR2 SYDVKM, per germline. This CDR3 spans 11 amino acids. V lost 5 bases and J lost 3, with 5 bases in between. The CDR3 loop is CASSQDYEQYF. For the CDR3, the DNA is TGTGCCAGCAGTCAGGACTACGAGCAGTACTTC.

This chain links TRBV6-1 with TRBJ1-2; possible D gene TRBD1, 6 bases. Trimming took 3 bases from V and 5 from J, leaving 13 bases between them. The germline V gene has CDR1 MNHNS and CDR2 SASEGT. CDR3 length: 14 residues. In nucleotides, the CDR3 is TGTGCCAGCAGTGATCTTGGACAGATGTATGGCTACACCTTC. As protein: CASSDLGQMYGYTF.

The chain combines TRBV20-1 with TRBJ2-1; D may be TRBD2 (5 bases). Germline CDR1 is DFQATT and CDR2 is SNEGSKA (reference sequence). This CDR3 comprises 10 residues. V lost 6 bases, J lost 8 bases, and 8 bases lay in between. The CDR3 loop reads CSADYDEQFF. The CDR3 DNA reads TGCAGTGCCGACTATGATGAGCAGTTCTTC.

This rearrangement joins TRBV7-3 to TRBJ2-3; TRBD2 matches 15 bases. Germline CDR1 SGHTA, CDR2 FQGTGA. This CDR3 is built from 16 residues. V was clipped by 4 bases and J by 4 bases; unmatched bases: 3. The CDR3 sequence is CASSWGLAGGADTQYF. CDR3 nucleotide sequence: TGTGCCAGCAGCTGGGGACTAGCGGGAGGCGCAGATACGCAGTATTTT. Supplemented by reference TRBV7-3 and TRBJ2-3, the full variable domain reads GAGVSQTPSNKVTEKGKYVELRCDPISGHTALYWYRQSLGQGPEFLIYFQGTGAADDSGLPNDRFFAVRPEGSVSTLKIQRTERGDSAVYLCASSWGLAGGADTQYFGPGTRLTVL.

The J gene is TRBJ1-6, the V gene TRBV5-4; 7 positions match TRBD1. Germline V gene data show CDR1 as SGHNT and CDR2 as YYREEE (reference sequence). This CDR3 has 16 amino acids. J gave up 9 bases and V 6 bases, and 15 bases lay outside the gene matches. DNA of the CDR3: TGTGCCAGCACCCCAGGGGGAAGACAGAAAAGTTCACCCCTCCACTTT. Amino acids: CASTPGGRQKSSPLHF.

In its sample, this clone was seen once. This chain connects TRBV7-9 to TRBJ1-2; 7 nucleotides agree with TRBD1. The CDR3 has 12 amino acids. Trimming at V came to 5 bases and at J to 6 bases, leaving 3 bases not matched to a gene. The germline gives CDR1 SEHNR, CDR2 FQNEAQ (reference sequence). The CDR3 spells CASSLTGDGYTF. The CDR3 DNA sequence: TGTGCCAGCAGCCTAACAGGGGATGGCTACACCTTC.

The J gene is TRBJ1-5, the V gene TRBV2; TRBD1 is a possible D gene (6 bases). The germline V gene has CDR1 SNHLY and CDR2 FYNNEI. There are 15 residues in the CDR3. Trimming pared 3 bases from V and 7 bases from J, leaving 16 bases between. In nucleotides, the CDR3 is TGTGCCAGCAGTGAGAGGGGGGGAGGGAGGCAGCCCCAGCATTTT. It encodes CASSERGGGRQPQHF.

The V and J genes are TRBV27 and TRBJ2-3; perhaps TRBD2 as D (6 bases). Germline CDR1 is MNHEY and CDR2 is SMNVEV (reference sequence). V lost 3 bases, J lost 4 bases, and 14 bases lay in between. This CDR3 spans 15 amino acids. The CDR3 region is CASSLAGSRADTQYF. DNA of the CDR3: TGTGCCAGCAGTTTGGCGGGGTCAAGGGCAGATACGCAGTATTTT.

V usage is TRBV2 and J usage is TRBJ2-7, with a tentative D call TRBD1 (6 bases). V gave up 6 bases and J gave up 6 bases, with 12 bases separating them. CDR1 is SNHLY and CDR2 is FYNNEI in the germline V gene. CDR3 length: 12 amino acids. CDR3 protein: CASSVTGSEQYF. For the CDR3, the DNA is TGTGCCAGCAGCGTTACAGGGAGCGAGCAGTACTTC.

The gene calls are TRBV14 and TRBJ2-7; 9 bases line up with TRBD1. Germline values: CDR1 SGHDN, CDR2 FVKESK. This CDR3 region has 15 residues. After removal of 3 bases from V and 5 bases from J, the junction contained 8 bases not matched to a gene. The DNA for the CDR3 is TGTGCCAGCAGCCAGCCGGGACAGGGTTTCCACGAGCAGTACTTC. It yields the protein CASSQPGQGFHEQYF.

The chain employs TRBV18 and TRBJ2-3; TRBD2 might be the D (5 bases). V was trimmed by 4 bases and J by 2 bases, leaving 7 bases between them. The CDR3 extends over 13 amino acids. Germline V gives CDR1 KGHSH, CDR2 LQKENI. In DNA, the CDR3 is TGTGCCAGCTCACAGGGAGCCACAGATACGCAGTATTTT. This gives the protein CASSQGATDTQYF.

The rearrangement uses TRBV15 and TRBJ2-1; D unclear. The CDR3 is 13 amino acids. CDR1 and CDR2 (germline): LNHNV, YYDKDF (reference sequence). Trimming stripped 0 bases from V and 8 bases from J, with 8 bases between. In nucleotides, the CDR3 is TGTGCCACCAGCAGAGATTCGGTGGATGAGCAGTTCTTC. Translated, it gives CATSRDSVDEQFF. The variable domain in full, completed from reference TRBV15 and TRBJ2-1, reads DAMVIQNPRYQVTQFGKPVTLSCSQTLNHNVMYWYQQKSSQAPKLLFHYYDKDFNNEADTPDNFQSRRPNTSFCFLDIRSPGLGDTAMYLCATSRDSVDEQFFGPGTRLTVL.

This chain joins TRBV6-5 and TRBJ2-7; 12 nucleotides agree with TRBD1. V lost 4 bases, J lost 7 bases, and 8 bases stayed unmatched. Germline V gives CDR1 MNHEY, CDR2 SVGAGI. This CDR3 contains 15 residues. The CDR3 DNA is TGTGCCAGCAGTTTTCGGGACAGGGGGCTAGGAGAGCAGTACTTC. Its protein is CASSFRDRGLGEQYF.